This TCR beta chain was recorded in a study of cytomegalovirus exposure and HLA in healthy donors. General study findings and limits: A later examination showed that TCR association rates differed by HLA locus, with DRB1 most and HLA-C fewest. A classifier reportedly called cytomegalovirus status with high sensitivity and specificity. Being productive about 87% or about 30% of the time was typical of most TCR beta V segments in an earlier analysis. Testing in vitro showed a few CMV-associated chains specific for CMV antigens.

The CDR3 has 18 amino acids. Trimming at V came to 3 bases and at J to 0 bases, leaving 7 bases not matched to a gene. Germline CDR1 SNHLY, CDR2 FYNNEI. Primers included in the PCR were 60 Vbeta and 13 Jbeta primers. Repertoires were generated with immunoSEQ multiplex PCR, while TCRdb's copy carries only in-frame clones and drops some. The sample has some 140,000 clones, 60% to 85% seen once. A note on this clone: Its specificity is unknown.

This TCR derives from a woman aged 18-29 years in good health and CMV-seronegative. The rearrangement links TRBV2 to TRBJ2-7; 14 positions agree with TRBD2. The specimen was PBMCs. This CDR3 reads CASSEGGLAGGFSYEQYF. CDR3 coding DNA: TGTGCCAGCAGTGAGGGAGGACTAGCGGGAGGTTTCTCCTACGAGCAGTACTTC.